This T cell receptor (beta chain) was documented in a study of cytomegalovirus exposure and HLA in healthy donors. Regarding the study as a whole: By HLA locus, TCR association rates varied in a later analysis, with DRB1 showing the most and HLA-C the fewest. Earlier analysis found most TCR beta V segments productive about 90% or about 30% of the time. Most observed TCR sequences were rare, whereas some public TCRs were detected in many donors.

Whereas donors were nominally healthy upon sampling, unrecorded immune exposures were probable. A word on this clone: Its specificity is unknown.

CDR1 and CDR2 from the germline V gene are SQVTM and ANQGSEA. V lost 7 bases, J lost 7 bases, and 9 bases stayed unmatched. The CDR3 consists of 12 residues. Researchers ran the PCR with 60 Vbeta and 13 Jbeta primers. Data came from immunoSEQ multiplex PCR; TCRdb stores just in-frame clones and leaves some out. Among some 200,000 clones listed, more than 65% were seen once. The sequencing input was PBMCs. This TCR came from a female donor in good health and CMV-seronegative. The rearrangement joins TRBV29-1 to TRBJ1-1, with TRBD1 matching 7 bases. CDR3 loop: CSAETGPYEAFF. CDR3 sequence (DNA): TGCAGCGCCGAGACAGGGCCCTATGAAGCTTTCTTT.